A single sample is the source of the 8 T cell receptor beta chains below, sequenced in a study of blood T cell repertoires in COVID-19. Here immunoSEQ multiplex PCR was the method, and the copy in TCRdb shows in-frame clones only, minus some. The table includes 55,000 to 85,000 clones, about nine tenths detected once. The sequenced sample consisted of peripheral blood. The receptors stem from a young woman with acute or convalescent COVID-19.

This chain connects TRBV10-2 to TRBJ2-7, with 14 bases lining up with TRBD2. The CDR3 loop spans 14 amino acids. Germline V CDR1 and CDR2: WSHSY, SAAADI. V dropped 7 bases and J dropped 4; count of bases not matched to a gene: 3. CDR3 DNA: TGCGCCAGCACCGGGACTAGCGGGGGTTACGAGCAGTACTTC. It specifies CASTGTSGGYEQYF.

This clone was counted between two and nine times. The chain has TRBV6-2 or TRBV6-3 and TRBJ2-7; TRBD2 agrees at 8 bases. After removal of 6 bases from V and 0 bases from J, the junction contained 7 bases not matched to a gene. Germline V CDR1 and CDR2: MNHEY, SVGEGT. The CDR3 has 15 residues. CDR3 in amino acids: CASSIKRGSSYEQYF. The CDR3 DNA reads as TGTGCCAGCAGCATCAAGCGGGGGAGCTCCTACGAGCAGTACTTC.

The chain is built from TRBV5-1 and TRBJ1-3, with D unclear. V gave up 0 bases and J gave up 1 base, with 8 bases separating them. Germline lookup yields CDR1 SGHRS and CDR2 YFSETQ. The CDR3 is 15 amino acids. CDR3 loop: CASSLDAGSGNTIYF. In DNA form, the CDR3 reads TGCGCCAGCAGCTTGGACGCGGGATCTGGAAACACCATATATTTT.

This chain joins TRBV14 and TRBJ2-7, with 8 nucleotides matching TRBD1. Trimming removed 1 base from V and 2 bases from J; junction bases left unmatched: 1. CDR1 is SGHDN, CDR2 FVKESK, per germline. CDR3 size: 14 residues. The CDR3 spells CASSQGTGTYEQYF. The CDR3 DNA sequence: TGTGCCAGCAGCCAAGGGACAGGGACCTACGAGCAGTACTTC.

This rearrangement joins TRBV11-2 to TRBJ1-1; D is ambiguous. Germline CDR1 SGHAT, CDR2 FQNNGV. V was shortened by 9 bases and J by 0 bases, with 11 bases between the two germline ends. There are 13 residues in the CDR3. The CDR3 DNA sequence: TGTGCCAGTTCCCGGGTCTTGAACACTGAAGCTTTCTTT. Its translation is CASSRVLNTEAFF. The full variable domain, rest sourced from reference TRBV11-2 and TRBJ1-1, is EAGVAQSPRYKIIEKRQSVAFWCNPISGHATLYWYQQILGQGPKLLIQFQNNGVVDDSQLPKDRFSAERLKGVDSTLKIQPAKLEDSAVYLCASSRVLNTEAFFGQGTRLTVV.

The V call is TRBV2, the J call TRBJ1-2, with a tentative D call TRBD1 (6 bases). The CDR3 runs to 17 residues. CDR1 is SNHLY and CDR2 is FYNNEI in the germline V gene. The V and J ends lost 8 bases and 4 bases respectively, with 26 bases between them. The CDR3 here is CASEGGKQGGGVYGYTF. The DNA of the CDR3 is TGTGCCAGCGAGGGAGGAAAACAAGGAGGGGGGGTCTATGGCTACACCTTC.

The J gene is TRBJ2-7, the V gene TRBV7-2; the D gene is possibly TRBD1 (6 bases). The CDR3 is made up of 14 amino acids. The germline V gene encodes CDR1 SGHTA and CDR2 FQGNSA. Trimming removed 4 bases at V and 3 bases at J, with 13 bases between. The CDR3 is CASSYETGRYEQYF. Here the CDR3 DNA reads TGTGCCAGCAGCTATGAGACAGGCCGCTACGAGCAGTACTTC.

The rearrangement uses TRBV11-2 and TRBJ1-2; D gene ambiguous. With 6 bases removed from V and 4 bases from J, the gap between germline ends came to 12 bases. Germline V lookup: CDR1 SGHAT, CDR2 FQNNGV. This CDR3 contains 13 residues. The chain's CDR3 is CASRTSSGYGYTF. The CDR3 DNA reads TGTGCCAGCAGAACCTCATCAGGCTATGGCTACACCTTC.